This is a list of T cell receptor beta chains from one sample in a study of CD8+CD57+ T cells in acquired aplastic anemia. A single record per CDR3 protein comes from TCRdb applying MiXCR to the reads. The table lists 150,000 to 200,000 distinct CDR3 sequences, less than 60% of them singletons. The source material was sorted CD4+, CD8+, or CD8+CD57+ T cells (not recorded which) from PBMCs. The receptors stem from a human donor with aplastic anemia. CDR3s include the opening cysteine and the closing phenylalanine or tryptophan. The D gene is left open where the match is weak. Clone size, where shown, is once, few, many, or a class for clones that have expanded.

J gene,D gene,V gene,clone size,CDR3 DNA,CDR3 protein
TRBJ1-4,.,TRBV2,.,TGTGCCAGCAGTGAAAGGGGGGGGGAAAAACTGTTTTTT,CASSERGGEKLFF
TRBJ2-5,.,TRBV9,.,TGTGCCAGCAGCGTAGGCGGGAACCAACAAGAGACCCAGTACTTC,CASSVGGNQQETQYF
TRBJ2-7,TRBD2,TRBV2,.,TGTGCCAGCAGTTTATTTAGCGGGGGTATCTACGAGCAGTACTTC,CASSLFSGGIYEQYF
TRBJ2-7,.,TRBV7-2,.,TGTGCCAGCAGCCCCTCCCCCCACGAGCAGTACTTC,CASSPSPHEQYF
TRBJ1-2,.,TRBV24-1,.,TGTGCCACCAGTGAGGGTCGGGAAAACTATGGCTACACCTTC,CATSEGRENYGYTF
TRBJ2-5,TRBD1,TRBV5-1,many,TGCGCCAGCAGCGGGGGACAGGGCGGAGAGACCCAGTACTTC,CASSGGQGGETQYF
TRBJ2-7,.,TRBV20-1,.,TGCAGTGCCCCCGGGCCTCTCCACGAGCAGTACTTC,CSAPGPLHEQYF
TRBJ2-5,.,TRBV7-2,.,TGTGCCAGCAGCTTTCCACTAACTAGGGGCCAAGAGACCCAGTACTTC,CASSFPLTRGQETQYF
TRBJ2-7,.,TRBV10-2,many,TGCGCCAGCAGAAACGGGGTCTACGAGCAGTACTTC,CASRNGVYEQYF
TRBJ2-3,.,TRBV11-2,many,TGTGCCAGCAGCTTAGTTCACGGAAGCAGCACAGATACGCAGTATTTT,CASSLVHGSSTDTQYF
TRBJ1-2,.,TRBV10-3,few,TGTGCCGCATCGAGTGGGAGCGAAGGCTACACCTTC,CAASSGSEGYTF
TRBJ2-5,.,TRBV10-3,.,TGTGCCATCAGTGAGACGGACTTCGGCCAAGAGACCCAGTACTTC,CAISETDFGQETQYF
TRBJ2-7,.,TRBV7-8,many,TGTGCCAGCAGCACCGGGGGCGCGCGGGAGCAGTACTTC,CASSTGGAREQYF
TRBJ1-5,.,TRBV6-2/TRBV6-3,few,TGTGCCAGCAGTTACGGGAGAAATCAGCCCCAGCATTTT,CASSYGRNQPQHF
TRBJ2-1,.,TRBV25-1,.,TGTGCCAGAACTAAGGAGTTCTTC,CARTKEFF
TRBJ2-1,.,TRBV20-1,.,TGCAGTGCTTCCCCACGGGGCAATGAGCAGTTCTTC,CSASPRGNEQFF
TRBJ2-1,.,TRBV10-3,.,TGTGCCTCCTCAACTAGAGGAGCGTACAATGAGCGGTTCTTC,CASSTRGAYNERFF
TRBJ2-3,.,TRBV5-1,many,TGCGCCAGCAGCTTGGGCGGGTGGGCAGATACACAGTATTTT,CASSLGGWADTQYF
TRBJ2-7,.,TRBV2,.,TGTGCCTGCAGCGTCTCGGAGCGGCAGTACTTC,CACSVSERQYF
TRBJ2-1,.,TRBV10-2,.,TGCGCCAGCAGGGAGGCATCTGCGGGGAAATACAATGAGCAGTTCTTC,CASREASAGKYNEQFF
TRBJ1-2,TRBD1,TRBV5-1,.,TGCGCCAGCAGCTCGACCCGCCCAGGGACAGTAGCTAACTATGGCTACACCTTC,CASSSTRPGTVANYGYTF
TRBJ1-1,TRBD1,TRBV3-1,.,TGTGCCAGCAGACCCTGGACAGGTATGAACACTGAAGCTTTCTTT,CASRPWTGMNTEAFF
TRBJ2-3,.,TRBV7-8,many,TGTGCCAGCAGCCCGGGGGCGTTAGATACGCAGTATTTT,CASSPGALDTQYF
TRBJ2-7,.,TRBV11-2,many,TGTGCCAGCAGCTTAACCGATAGGAGCTCCTACGAGCAGTACTTC,CASSLTDRSSYEQYF
TRBJ2-2,.,TRBV5-1,many,TGCGCCAGCAGCTTGTCGCGGACCCACACCGGGGAGCTGTTTTTT,CASSLSRTHTGELFF
TRBJ1-3,.,TRBV29-1,.,TGCAGCGTAGGGACCTCTGGAAACACCATATATTTT,CSVGTSGNTIYF
TRBJ2-2,.,TRBV24-1,.,TGTGCCACCAGTCGGAGGGGGGCTGGGGCCGGGGAGCTGTTTTTT,CATSRRGAGAGELFF
TRBJ2-1,.,TRBV15,.,TGTGCCACCAGCAGAGTTGGCGCTATCGCCTACAATGAGCAGTTCTTC,CATSRVGAIAYNEQFF
TRBJ2-7,.,TRBV7-9,many,TGTGCCAGCAGCCCATACACAGGGTCATCCGAGCAGTACTTC,CASSPYTGSSEQYF
TRBJ1-4,.,TRBV24-1,once,TGTGCCACCAGTGACGCAAGCCCTGCGGAAAAACTGTTTTTT,CATSDASPAEKLFF
TRBJ1-3,.,TRBV20-1,.,TGCAGTGCTAGAGATTACCTGGCTGGAAACACCATATATTTT,CSARDYLAGNTIYF
TRBJ1-1,.,TRBV6-2/TRBV6-3,.,TGTGCCAGCAGAGCTAGCGGGGGGTTGAACACTGAAGCTTTCTTT,CASRASGGLNTEAFF
TRBJ2-7,.,TRBV19,.,TGTGCCAGCAGGGGATCCCCCTACGAGCAGTACTTC,CASRGSPYEQYF
TRBJ2-3,.,TRBV9,many,TGTGCCAGCAGCGGCCGGACGGACCACACAGATACGCAGTATTTT,CASSGRTDHTDTQYF
TRBJ2-3,TRBD2,TRBV4-1,many,TGCGCCAGCAGCCAAGGACTAGCGGGGGCAGATACGCAGTATTTT,CASSQGLAGADTQYF
TRBJ2-3,TRBD1,TRBV7-2,.,TGTGCCAGCAGTTACAGGGGCCTGGGTCGGTATTTT,CASSYRGLGRYF
TRBJ2-5,.,TRBV14,.,TGTGCCAGCAGCCAAGGAAAGGGACAAGAGACCCAGTACTTC,CASSQGKGQETQYF
TRBJ2-1,.,TRBV11-1,.,TGTGCCAGCAGGACGACCCCAGGGCCCTCCTACAATGAGCAGTTCTTC,CASRTTPGPSYNEQFF
TRBJ1-1,.,TRBV6-4,.,TGTGCCAGCAGCATAACATGGGGAACTGAAGCTTTCTTT,CASSITWGTEAFF
TRBJ2-3,.,TRBV12-5,.,TGTGCTAGTGGTTTGTCGGGGGCAGATACGCAGTATTTT,CASGLSGADTQYF
TRBJ1-5,.,TRBV19,many,TGTGCCAGTTCGCTCTGGGGGGAAAGCAATCAGCCCCAGCATTTT,CASSLWGESNQPQHF
TRBJ2-7,.,TRBV10-2,many,TGCGCCAGCAGTGAGTCCCCCTTGACGGTTCCTGCCACCTACGAGCAGTACTTC,CASSESPLTVPATYEQYF
TRBJ1-1,.,TRBV6-5,few,TGTGCCAGCAGTTATCTGGGGGGCTCTGAAGCTTTCTTT,CASSYLGGSEAFF
TRBJ2-2,.,TRBV24-1,.,TGTGCCACCGGAAGGACAGGCGGGAACACCGGGGAGCTGCTTTTT,CATGRTGGNTGELLF
TRBJ1-6,.,TRBV20-1,.,TGCAGTGCTAGAGGATGGAGCTCACCCCTCCACTTT,CSARGWSSPLHF
TRBJ2-7,.,TRBV2,.,TGTGCCAGCAGTTACTCCTCCAGGAAGATCGGGCAGTACTTC,CASSYSSRKIGQYF
TRBJ2-1,.,TRBV5-1,few,TGCGCCAGCAGCTCTGGGACATCCTCCTTGGGGCAGTTCTTC,CASSSGTSSLGQFF
TRBJ2-2,.,TRBV3-1,few,TGTGCCAGCAGCCAGGTCGAGACCGGGGAGCTGTTTTTT,CASSQVETGELFF
TRBJ2-3,.,TRBV10-3,.,TGTGCCATCAGTGGCCAGGGGTCGGGGATCGATACGCAGTATTTT,CAISGQGSGIDTQYF
TRBJ2-5,.,TRBV7-2,many,TGTGCCAGCAGCTTAGAGCCCCAGGCGGTGGAGACCCAGTACTTC,CASSLEPQAVETQYF
TRBJ2-3,.,TRBV24-1,once,TGTGCCACTAGCACAGATACGCAGTATTTT,CATSTDTQYF
TRBJ1-3,.,TRBV15,.,TGTGCCACCAGCAGGGTGGAGGGTGGAAACACCATATATTTT,CATSRVEGGNTIYF
TRBJ1-1,.,TRBV10-2,few,TGCGCCAGCAGTGAGTATTCAACCGCAGCTTTCTTT,CASSEYSTAAFF
TRBJ2-5,.,TRBV5-1,many,TGCGCCAGCAGCTTGGGCGGCTCCAGAGAGACCCAGTACTTC,CASSLGGSRETQYF
TRBJ2-2,.,TRBV7-8,many,TGTGCCAGCAGCTTAGTTGAAGGGGGGAACACCGGGGAGCTGTTTTTT,CASSLVEGGNTGELFF
TRBJ1-2,TRBD1,TRBV4-2,.,TGTGCCAGCAGCCAGAGGGACAGAGCAACTAACTATGGCTACACCTTC,CASSQRDRATNYGYTF
TRBJ1-5,.,TRBV7-9,.,TGTGCCAGCAGCCTTGATAGGGTAGGTCAGCCCCAGCATTTT,CASSLDRVGQPQHF